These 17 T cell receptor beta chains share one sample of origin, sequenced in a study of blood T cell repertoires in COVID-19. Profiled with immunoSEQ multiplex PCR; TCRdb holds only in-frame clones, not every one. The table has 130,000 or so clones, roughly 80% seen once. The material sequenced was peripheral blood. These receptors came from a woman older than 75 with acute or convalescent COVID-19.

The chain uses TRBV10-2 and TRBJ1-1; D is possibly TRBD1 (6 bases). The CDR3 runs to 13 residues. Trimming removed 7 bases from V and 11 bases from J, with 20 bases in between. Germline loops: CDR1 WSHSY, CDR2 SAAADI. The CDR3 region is CASTQGSDVDAFF. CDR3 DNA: TGCGCCAGCACTCAGGGGTCGGATGTTGACGCTTTCTTT.

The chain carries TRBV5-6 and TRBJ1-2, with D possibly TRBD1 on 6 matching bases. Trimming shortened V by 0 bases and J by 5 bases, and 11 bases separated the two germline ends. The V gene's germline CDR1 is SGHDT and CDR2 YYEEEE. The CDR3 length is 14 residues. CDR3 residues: CASSLETGKYGYTF. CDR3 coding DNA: TGTGCCAGCAGCTTGGAGACAGGAAAGTATGGCTACACCTTC.

This chain's CDR3 is CASSYLRDTLNTEAFF. CDR3 DNA: TGTGCCAGCAGTTACCTTAGGGACACTTTGAACACTGAAGCTTTCTTT. V is TRBV6-5 and J is TRBJ1-1, with TRBD1 as a possible D gene (6 bases). The CDR3 is 16 residues long. Germline V gives CDR1 MNHEY, CDR2 SVGAGI. Trimming removed 2 bases at V and 0 bases at J, with 13 bases between.

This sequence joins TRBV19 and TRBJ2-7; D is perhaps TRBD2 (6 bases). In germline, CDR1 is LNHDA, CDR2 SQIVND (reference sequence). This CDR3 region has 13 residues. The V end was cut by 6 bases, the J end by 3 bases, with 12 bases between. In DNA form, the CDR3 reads TGTGCCAGTAGGCGTCTAGCGTTCTACGAGCAGTACTTC. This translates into CASRRLAFYEQYF.

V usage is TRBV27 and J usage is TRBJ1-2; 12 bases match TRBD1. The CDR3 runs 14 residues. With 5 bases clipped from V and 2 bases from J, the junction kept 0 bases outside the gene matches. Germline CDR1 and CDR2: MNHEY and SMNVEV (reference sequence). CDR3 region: CASSGTGGNYGYTF. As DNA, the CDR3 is TGTGCCAGCAGTGGGACAGGGGGCAACTATGGCTACACCTTC.

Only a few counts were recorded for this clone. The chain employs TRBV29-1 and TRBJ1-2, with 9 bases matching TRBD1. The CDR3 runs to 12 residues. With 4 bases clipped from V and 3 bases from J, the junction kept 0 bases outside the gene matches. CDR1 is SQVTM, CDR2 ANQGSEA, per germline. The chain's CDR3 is CSVGDRDYGYTF. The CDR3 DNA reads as TGCAGCGTTGGGGACAGGGACTATGGCTACACCTTC.

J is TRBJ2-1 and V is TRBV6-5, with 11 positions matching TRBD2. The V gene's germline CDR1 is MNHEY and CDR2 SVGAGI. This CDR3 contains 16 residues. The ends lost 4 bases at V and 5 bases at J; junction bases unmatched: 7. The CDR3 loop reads CASSSSTSGKNNEQFF. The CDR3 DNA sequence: TGTGCCAGCAGTTCATCGACTAGCGGGAAAAACAATGAGCAGTTCTTC.

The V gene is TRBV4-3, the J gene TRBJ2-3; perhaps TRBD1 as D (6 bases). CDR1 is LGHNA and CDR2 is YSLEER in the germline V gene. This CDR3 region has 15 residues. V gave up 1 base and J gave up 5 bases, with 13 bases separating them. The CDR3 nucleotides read TGCGCCAGCAGCCAAGCTCCAAGGGGGTTAGATACGCAGTATTTT. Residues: CASSQAPRGLDTQYF.

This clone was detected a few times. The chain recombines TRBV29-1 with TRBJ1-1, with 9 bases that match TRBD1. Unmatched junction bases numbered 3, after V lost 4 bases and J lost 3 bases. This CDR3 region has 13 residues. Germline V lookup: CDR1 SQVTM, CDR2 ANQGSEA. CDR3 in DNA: TGCAGCGTTGGGGGACAGGGATACACTGAAGCTTTCTTT. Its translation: CSVGGQGYTEAFF.

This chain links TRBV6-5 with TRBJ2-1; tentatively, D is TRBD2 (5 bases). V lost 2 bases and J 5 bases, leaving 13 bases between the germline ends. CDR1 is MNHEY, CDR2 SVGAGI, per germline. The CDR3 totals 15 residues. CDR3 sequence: CASSYAMRANNEQFF. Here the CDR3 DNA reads TGTGCCAGCAGTTACGCCATGCGGGCTAACAATGAGCAGTTCTTC.

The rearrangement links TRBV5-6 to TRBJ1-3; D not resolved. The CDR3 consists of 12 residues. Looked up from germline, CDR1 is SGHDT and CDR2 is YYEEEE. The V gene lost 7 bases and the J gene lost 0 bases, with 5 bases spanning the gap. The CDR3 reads CASGLSGNTIYF. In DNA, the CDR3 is TGTGCCAGCGGACTCTCTGGAAACACCATATATTTT. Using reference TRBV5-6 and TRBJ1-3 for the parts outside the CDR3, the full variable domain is DAGVTQSPTHLIKTRGQQVTLRCSPKSGHDTVSWYQQALGQGPQFIFQYYEEEERQRGNFPDRFSGHQFPNYSSELNVNALLLGDSALYLCASGLSGNTIYFGEGSWLTVV.

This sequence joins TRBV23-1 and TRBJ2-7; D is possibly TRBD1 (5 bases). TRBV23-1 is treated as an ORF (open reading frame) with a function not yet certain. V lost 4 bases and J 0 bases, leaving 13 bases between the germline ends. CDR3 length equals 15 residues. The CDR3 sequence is CASSLDSLLSYEQYF. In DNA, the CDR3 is TGCGCCAGCAGTCTCGACAGCCTCCTCTCCTACGAGCAGTACTTC.

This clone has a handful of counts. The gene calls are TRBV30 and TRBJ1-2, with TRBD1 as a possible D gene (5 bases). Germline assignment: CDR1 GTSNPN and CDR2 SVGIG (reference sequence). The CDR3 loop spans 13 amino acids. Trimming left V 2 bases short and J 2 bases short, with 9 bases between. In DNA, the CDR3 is TGTGCCTGGAGTACCCGGGGGAACTATGGCTACACCTTC. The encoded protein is CAWSTRGNYGYTF.

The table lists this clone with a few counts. The CDR3 here is CASRQTGQVSTDTQYF. The CDR3 region has the DNA TGCGCCAGCAGGCAGACCGGACAGGTTAGCACAGATACGCAGTATTTT. The V gene is TRBV5-1, the J gene TRBJ2-3; 7 nucleotides agree with TRBD1. The CDR3 covers 16 residues. Germline V gives CDR1 SGHRS, CDR2 YFSETQ. The V and J ends lost 5 bases and 0 bases, in that order; junction bases with no gene match: 9.

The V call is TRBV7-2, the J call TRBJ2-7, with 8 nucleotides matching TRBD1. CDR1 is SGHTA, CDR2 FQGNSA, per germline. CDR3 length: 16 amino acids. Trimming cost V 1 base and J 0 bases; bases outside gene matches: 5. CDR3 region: CASSLGMGQVSYEQYF. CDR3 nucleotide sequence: TGTGCCAGCAGCTTAGGGATGGGACAGGTCTCCTACGAGCAGTACTTC.

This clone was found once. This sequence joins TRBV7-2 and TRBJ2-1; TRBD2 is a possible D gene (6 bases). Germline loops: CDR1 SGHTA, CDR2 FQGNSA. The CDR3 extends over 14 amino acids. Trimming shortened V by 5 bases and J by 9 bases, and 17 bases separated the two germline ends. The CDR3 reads CASSIRWRGGEQFF. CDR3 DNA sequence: TGTGCCAGCAGCATAAGGTGGCGGGGTGGTGAGCAGTTCTTC. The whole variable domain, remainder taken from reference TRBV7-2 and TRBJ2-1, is GAGVSQSPSNKVTEKGKDVELRCDPISGHTALYWYRQSLGQGLEFLIYFQGNSAPDKSGLPSDRFSAERTGGSVSTLTIQRTQQEDSAVYLCASSIRWRGGEQFFGPGTRLTVL.

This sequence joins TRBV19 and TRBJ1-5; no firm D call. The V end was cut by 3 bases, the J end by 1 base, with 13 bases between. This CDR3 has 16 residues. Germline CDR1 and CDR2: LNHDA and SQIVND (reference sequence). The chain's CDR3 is CASSMSRFGSNQPQHF. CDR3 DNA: TGTGCCAGTAGTATGTCGCGGTTTGGGAGCAATCAGCCCCAGCATTTT.